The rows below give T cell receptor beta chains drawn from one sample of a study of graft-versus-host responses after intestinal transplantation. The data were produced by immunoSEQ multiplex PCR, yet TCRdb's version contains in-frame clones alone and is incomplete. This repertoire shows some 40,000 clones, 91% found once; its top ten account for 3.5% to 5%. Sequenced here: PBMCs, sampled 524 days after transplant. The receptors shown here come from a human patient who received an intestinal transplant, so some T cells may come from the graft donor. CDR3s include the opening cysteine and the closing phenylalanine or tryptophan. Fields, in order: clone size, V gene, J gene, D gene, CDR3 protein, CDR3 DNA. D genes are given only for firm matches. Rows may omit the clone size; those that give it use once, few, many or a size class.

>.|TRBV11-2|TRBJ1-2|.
CASSQTPNYGYTF
TGTGCCAGCAGCCAAACTCCTAACTATGGCTACACCTTC
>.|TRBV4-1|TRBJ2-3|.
CASSPSVGTDTQYF
TGCGCCAGCAGCCCCTCCGTGGGCACAGATACGCAGTATTTT
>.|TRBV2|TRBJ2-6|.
CASSETLTGYGANVLTF
TGTGCCAGCAGTGAAACTTTAACAGGGTACGGGGCCAACGTCCTGACTTTC
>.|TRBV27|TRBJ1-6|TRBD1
CASGRRDRNSPLHF
TGTGCCAGCGGCAGAAGGGACAGAAATTCACCCCTCCACTTT
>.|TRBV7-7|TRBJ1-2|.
CASSLVPRDTRERKVGYTF
TGTGCTAGCAGCTTAGTACCACGGGACACACGAGAACGAAAGGTTGGCTACACCTTC
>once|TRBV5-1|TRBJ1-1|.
CASGLADTSNTEAFF
TGCGCCAGCGGGCTCGCGGACACCTCGAACACTGAAGCTTTCTTT
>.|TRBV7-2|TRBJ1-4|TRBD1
CASSVQGANEKLFF
TGTGCCAGCAGCGTACAGGGGGCTAATGAAAAACTGTTTTTT
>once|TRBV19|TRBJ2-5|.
CASSIGQGQETQYF
TGTGCCAGTAGTATAGGGCAGGGCCAAGAGACCCAGTACTTC
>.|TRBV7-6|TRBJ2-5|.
CASSLSGFKDQETQYF
TGTGCCAGCAGCTTATCTGGGTTTAAGGACCAAGAGACCCAGTACTTC
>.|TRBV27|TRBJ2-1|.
CASSLFGRLVGGEQFF
TGTGCCAGCAGTTTATTCGGGAGATTAGTCGGGGGTGAGCAGTTCTTC
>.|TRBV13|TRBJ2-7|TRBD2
CASSPRTSGAREQYF
TGTGCCAGCAGCCCGCGGACTAGCGGGGCGAGGGAGCAGTACTTC
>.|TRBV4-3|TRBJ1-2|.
CASSQVAGPNYGYTF
TGCGCCAGCAGCCAAGTGGCCGGACCAAACTATGGCTACACCTTC
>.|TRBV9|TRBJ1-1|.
CASSVGFRGMNTEAFF
TGTGCCAGCAGCGTAGGCTTCAGGGGAATGAACACTGAAGCTTTCTTT
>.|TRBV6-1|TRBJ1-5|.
CASGSILREPQHF
TGTGCCAGCGGATCAATCTTGAGGGAGCCCCAGCATTTT
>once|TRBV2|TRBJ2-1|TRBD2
CASTRSSGDHNEQFF
TGTGCCAGCACCCGCTCCAGCGGGGACCACAATGAGCAGTTCTTC
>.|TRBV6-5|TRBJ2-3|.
CASSPGASTDTQYF
TGTGCCAGCAGCCCCGGGGCCAGCACAGATACGCAGTATTTT
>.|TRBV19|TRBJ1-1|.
CASSMSGGSNTEAFF
TGTGCCAGTAGTATGTCCGGGGGGTCGAACACTGAAGCTTTCTTT
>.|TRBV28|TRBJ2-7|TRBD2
CASTLGGSSYEQYF
TGTGCCAGCACTCTAGGCGGGAGCTCCTACGAGCAGTACTTC
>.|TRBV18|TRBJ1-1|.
CASSPVGFKNTEAFF
TGTGCCAGCTCACCCGTCGGATTTAAGAACACTGAAGCTTTCTTT
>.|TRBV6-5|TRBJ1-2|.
CASSEGVTDYGYTF
TGTGCCAGCAGTGAAGGGGTGACAGACTATGGCTACACCTTC
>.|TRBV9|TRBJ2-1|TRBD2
CASSVGASAGPYNEQFF
TGTGCCAGCAGCGTAGGGGCCTCAGCGGGGCCATACAATGAGCAGTTCTTC
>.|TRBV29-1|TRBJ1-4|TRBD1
CSAGQGIEKLFF
TGCAGCGCGGGACAGGGGATTGAAAAACTGTTTTTT
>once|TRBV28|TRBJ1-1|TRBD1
CAVGTGNTEAFF
TGTGCCGTCGGGACAGGGAACACTGAAGCTTTCTTT
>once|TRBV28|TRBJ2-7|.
CASKRGTASLEQYF
TGTGCCAGCAAGAGGGGAACCGCTTCCCTCGAGCAGTACTTC
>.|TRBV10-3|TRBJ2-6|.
CAISGVTATSGANVLTF
TGTGCCATCAGTGGGGTAACGGCGACCTCTGGGGCCAACGTCCTGACTTTC
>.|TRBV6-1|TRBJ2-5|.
CASSDLFNYQETQYF
TGTGCCAGCAGTGATCTATTCAACTACCAAGAGACCCAGTACTTC
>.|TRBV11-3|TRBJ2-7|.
CASSLGGLAYEQYF
TGTGCCAGCAGCTTAGGGGGTCTAGCGTACGAGCAGTACTTC
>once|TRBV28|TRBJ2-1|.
CASRVGRNYNEQFF
TGTGCCAGCAGGGTGGGACGGAACTACAATGAGCAGTTCTTC
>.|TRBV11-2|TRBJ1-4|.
CASSPTRDFEKLFF
TGTGCCAGCAGCCCTACCCGGGACTTTGAAAAACTGTTTTTT
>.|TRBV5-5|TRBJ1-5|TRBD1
CASSFSALKMTGNYQPQHF
TGTGCCAGCAGCTTTTCGGCCTTAAAGATGACAGGGAACTATCAGCCCCAGCATTTT
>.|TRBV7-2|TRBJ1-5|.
CASSLGAGWNSQPQHF
TGTGCCAGCAGCTTAGGGGCAGGGTGGAACTCTCAGCCCCAGCATTTT
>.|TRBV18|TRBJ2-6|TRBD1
CASSHRDRASSGANVLTF
TGTGCCAGCTCACACCGGGACAGGGCTTCCTCTGGGGCCAACGTCCTGACTTTC
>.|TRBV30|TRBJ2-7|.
CAGAGKGFLEQYF
TGTGCCGGAGCCGGGAAAGGATTTTTAGAGCAGTACTTC
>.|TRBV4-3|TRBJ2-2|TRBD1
CASSQDQGARTGELFF
TGCGCCAGCAGCCAAGATCAGGGGGCGCGGACCGGGGAGCTGTTTTTT
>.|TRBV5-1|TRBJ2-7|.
CASSLDDSPYEQYF
TGCGCCAGCAGCTTGGACGACAGTCCCTACGAGCAGTACTTC
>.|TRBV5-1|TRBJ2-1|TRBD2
CASSPAASGLSDPYNEQFF
TGCGCCAGCAGCCCGGCAGCTAGCGGGTTAAGTGATCCCTACAATGAGCAGTTCTTC
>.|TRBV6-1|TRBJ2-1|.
CASGKRNEQFF
TGTGCCAGCGGGAAGAGGAATGAGCAGTTCTTC
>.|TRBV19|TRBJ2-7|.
CASSIGPTYEQYF
TGTGCCAGTAGTATCGGACCCACCTACGAGCAGTACTTC
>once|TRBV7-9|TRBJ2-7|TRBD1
CASSSGQGPLYEQYF
TGTGCCAGCAGCTCCGGACAGGGGCCTCTTTACGAGCAGTACTTC
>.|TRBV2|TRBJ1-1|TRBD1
CASSERTGANTEAFF
TGTGCCAGCAGTGAACGGACAGGGGCCAACACTGAAGCTTTCTTT
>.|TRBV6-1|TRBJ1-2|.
CAAKGTVTYGYTF
TGTGCCGCTAAGGGAACAGTCACCTATGGCTACACCTTC
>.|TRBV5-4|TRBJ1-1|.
CASSLARSSWNTEAFF
TGTGCCAGCAGCTTGGCGCGGAGTTCATGGAACACTGAAGCTTTCTTT
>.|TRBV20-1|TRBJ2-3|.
CSADDTDTQYF
TGCAGTGCCGATGACACAGATACGCAGTATTTT
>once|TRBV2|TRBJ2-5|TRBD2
CASWGWSSGSQETQYF
TGTGCCAGCTGGGGGTGGTCTAGCGGGAGCCAAGAGACCCAGTACTTC
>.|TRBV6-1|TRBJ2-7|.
CASSRGNGEQYF
TGTGCCAGCAGTAGAGGAAATGGCGAGCAGTACTTC
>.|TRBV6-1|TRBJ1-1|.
CALGRRATEAFF
TGTGCCCTCGGTAGGAGGGCGACTGAAGCTTTCTTT
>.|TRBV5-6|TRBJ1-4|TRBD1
CASSLPGQGAFNEKLFF
TGTGCCAGCAGCCTGCCGGGGCAGGGGGCTTTTAATGAAAAACTGTTTTTT
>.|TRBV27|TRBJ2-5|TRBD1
CASSLKIPTGVETQYF
TGTGCCAGCAGTTTAAAGATTCCGACAGGGGTGGAGACCCAGTACTTC
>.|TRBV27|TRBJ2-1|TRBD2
CASSSSGTSGTYNEQFF
TGTGCCAGCAGTTCGTCCGGGACTAGCGGGACCTACAATGAGCAGTTCTTC
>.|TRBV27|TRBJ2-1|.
CASSFTENNEQFF
TGTGCCAGCAGTTTTACGGAGAACAATGAGCAGTTCTTC
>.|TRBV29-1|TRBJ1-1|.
CSVVRGRVGSEAFF
TGCAGCGTTGTACGGGGGAGGGTAGGAAGTGAAGCTTTCTTT
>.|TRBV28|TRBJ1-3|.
CASSPGRISSGNTIYF
TGTGCCAGCAGCCCGGGGAGGATTAGCTCTGGAAACACCATATATTTT
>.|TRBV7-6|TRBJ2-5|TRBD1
CASSLQTGRGETQYF
TGTGCCAGCAGCCTCCAGACAGGGAGAGGGGAGACCCAGTACTTC